The clone carrying this T cell receptor beta chain was seen a handful of times. This sample was taken from a study of T cells after yellow fever vaccination. CDR3 length equals 13 residues. The germline gives CDR1 WSHSY, CDR2 SAAADI. Between the trimmed V and J ends, which lost 7 bases and 5 bases, there was a span of 14 bases. Via MiXCR, TCRdb re-called the 5' RACE reads, giving one row per CDR3 protein. The data contain some 560,000 distinct CDR3 sequences, around 21% of them seen just once; the ten biggest clones take up around 15%. The receptor was isolated from a man under 40 who received the YFV17D yellow fever vaccine. This chain uses TRBV10-2 with TRBJ2-5, with D tentatively TRBD1 (5 bases). The sample here was PBMCs, taken 15 days after the yellow fever booster vaccination. The CDR3 region is CASTPQGVETQYF. The DNA of the CDR3 is TGCGCCAGCACCCCCCAGGGTGTGGAGACCCAGTACTTC.